Sequencing of this T cell receptor (beta chain) was carried out in a study of T-cell memory formation after mild COVID-19. Overall study: The study found TCR clusters largely donor specific. Overall study results and limits: Day 15 to 85 contracting clones showed balanced CD4/CD8; day 15 to 37 expanders favored CD4+.

Notes on this clonotype: Its specificity is not known.

MiXCR, applied by TCRdb to the 5' RACE reads, yields one record per CDR3 protein. The sample holds some 440,000 distinct CDR3 sequences, around 27% seen once. The CDR3 has 16 amino acids. The trim removed 5 bases at V and 8 bases at J, leaving 11 bases unmatched. Germline V CDR1 and CDR2: SGHVS, FQNEAQ. The chain recombines TRBV7-8 with TRBJ2-1, with 11 bases matching TRBD1. The sequence was collected from an adult woman who had mild COVID-19 (a few samples of this study predate the infection). Cell type and time point are not known. The sequencing sample was made of PBMCs or a T cell subset sorted from them (not recorded which). The CDR3 region is CASSPRRDRGVHEQFF. CDR3 nucleotide sequence: TGTGCCAGCAGCCCGCGGCGGGACAGGGGGGTCCATGAGCAGTTCTTC.